Shown below are 24 T cell receptor beta chains from a single sample sequenced in a study of blood T cell repertoires in COVID-19. Repertoires were generated with immunoSEQ multiplex PCR, while TCRdb's copy carries only in-frame clones and drops some. The table shows a few hundred thousand clones, with approximately 86% occurring only once. The sequencing sample was made of peripheral blood. These receptors were obtained from a woman in her 50s with active or convalescent COVID-19.

The chain couples TRBV30 to TRBJ2-7; D remains ambiguous. This CDR3 spans 14 amino acids. Trimming pared 4 bases from V and 7 bases from J, leaving 20 bases between. In germline, CDR1 is GTSNPN, CDR2 SVGIG (reference sequence). The CDR3 nucleotides are TGTGCCTGGACTACAACACTCTGGGCGCCTGAGCAGTACTTC. This sequence encodes CAWTTTLWAPEQYF.

This chain uses TRBV9 with TRBJ2-1; 8 nucleotides agree with TRBD2. CDR3 length: 16 residues. Germline V lookup: CDR1 SGDLS, CDR2 YYNGEE. The V segment lost 1 base and the J segment 0 bases; nucleotides outside the gene matches: 3. CDR3 amino acids: CASSVTSGYSYNEQFF. The DNA for the CDR3 is TGTGCCAGCAGCGTAACTAGCGGATACTCCTACAATGAGCAGTTCTTC.

This rearrangement joins TRBV30 to TRBJ2-1; TRBD2 agrees at 13 bases. Germline values: CDR1 GTSNPN, CDR2 SVGIG (reference sequence). With V trimmed by 0 bases and J by 13 bases, 6 bases remained unmatched. This CDR3 spans 14 amino acids. CDR3 sequence reads: CAWSVPGLAGYQFF. CDR3 nucleotides: TGTGCCTGGAGTGTACCGGGACTAGCGGGATACCAGTTCTTC.

This clone was observed a handful of times. The chain joins TRBV2 to TRBJ1-2; 11 nucleotides line up with TRBD1. This CDR3 comprises 15 residues. The V gene's germline CDR1 is SNHLY and CDR2 FYNNEI. V was pared by 2 bases and J by 8 bases, with 7 bases of the junction left unmatched. The CDR3 sequence is CASSERGQGVWGYTF. Here the CDR3 DNA reads TGTGCCAGCAGTGAACGGGGACAGGGGGTATGGGGCTACACCTTC.

The sample holds one count of this clone. The chain is built from TRBV14 and TRBJ1-1; D uncertain. The CDR3 runs 16 residues. The germline CDR1 and CDR2 sequences are SGHDN and FVKESK. V lost 0 bases and J lost 0, with 11 bases in between. CDR3 region: CASSQDFPGMNTEAFF. The CDR3, as DNA: TGTGCCAGCAGCCAAGATTTCCCAGGCATGAACACTGAAGCTTTCTTT.

The chain couples TRBV7-8 to TRBJ2-1; 11 nucleotides agree with TRBD2. The CDR3 is 17 residues long. Germline V lookup: CDR1 SGHVS, CDR2 FQNEAQ. After removal of 4 bases from V and 7 bases from J, the junction contained 12 bases not matched to a gene. The CDR3 spells CASSYPRTLAGGNEQFF. DNA of the CDR3: TGTGCCAGCAGCTACCCAAGGACGCTAGCGGGAGGTAATGAGCAGTTCTTC.

The chain is built from TRBV18 and TRBJ2-1; 16 positions agree with TRBD2. The CDR3 consists of 21 residues. Germline assignment: CDR1 KGHSH and CDR2 LQKENI. The V gene end was trimmed by 1 base and the J gene end by 7 bases; junction bases not matched to a gene: 16. CDR3 nucleotide sequence: TGTGCCAGCTCACCACTCTCCGGGACTAGCGGGAGGGCCTTAATCATTAATGAGCAGTTCTTC. Translating gives CASSPLSGTSGRALIINEQFF.

This chain connects TRBV27 to TRBJ1-3, with D perhaps matching TRBD1 (5 bases). Germline V gene data show CDR1 as MNHEY and CDR2 as SMNVEV (reference sequence). Between the trimmed V and J ends, which lost 5 bases and 4 bases, there was a span of 15 bases. The CDR3 has 15 residues. The CDR3 loop reads CASSPGLWGGNTIYF. The CDR3 region has the DNA TGTGCCAGCAGTCCAGGGCTTTGGGGCGGAAACACCATATATTTT.

The chain combines TRBV6-5 with TRBJ2-5; 10 bases align to TRBD2. With V trimmed by 5 bases and J by 5 bases, 8 bases remained unmatched. Germline V gene data show CDR1 as MNHEY and CDR2 as SVGAGI. The CDR3 is 15 amino acids. CDR3 region: CASSISGRKGETQYF. For the CDR3, the DNA is TGTGCCAGCAGTATTAGCGGGAGGAAGGGGGAGACCCAGTACTTC.

V gene TRBV18 combines with J gene TRBJ2-2; 11 bases agree with TRBD2. The CDR3 totals 17 residues. Losses at the gene ends were 4 bases for V and 5 bases for J; bases not matched to a gene: 9. Germline CDR1 KGHSH, CDR2 LQKENI. In nucleotides, the CDR3 is TGTGCCAGCTCACTACTAGCGGGAGACCGGGGGACCGGGGAGCTGTTTTTT. Translated, it gives CASSLLAGDRGTGELFF.

The chain recombines TRBV10-2 with TRBJ2-7, with TRBD2 matching 10 bases. The germline V gene has CDR1 WSHSY and CDR2 SAAADI. The CDR3 length is 15 residues. The trim removed 3 bases at V and 1 base at J, leaving 3 bases unmatched. The CDR3 spells CASSELAGLSYEQYF. The CDR3 DNA sequence: TGCGCCAGCAGTGAACTAGCGGGACTGTCCTACGAGCAGTACTTC.

The chain links TRBV19 to TRBJ1-1; no reliable D call. Germline CDR1 LNHDA, CDR2 SQIVND (reference sequence). CDR3 length equals 12 residues. The ends were cut back, 7 bases at V and 3 bases at J, with 9 bases in the middle. In nucleotides, the CDR3 is TGTGCCAGTATCAACAGACACACTGAAGCTTTCTTT. Its translation: CASINRHTEAFF.

V is TRBV20-1 and J is TRBJ1-2; TRBD1 might be the D (6 bases). The CDR3 covers 14 residues. V lost 3 bases, J lost 3 bases, and 14 bases lay in between. CDR1 is DFQATT and CDR2 is SNEGSKA in the germline V gene (reference sequence). CDR3 bases: TGCAGTGCTAGTGACACAGGGTTCCACTATGGCTACACCTTC. Its translation is CSASDTGFHYGYTF.

The chain couples TRBV28 to TRBJ1-2, with no clear D. The V gene lost 5 bases and the J gene lost 7 bases, with 23 bases spanning the gap. CDR1 MDHEN and CDR2 SYDVKM come from the germline V gene. This CDR3 is 16 amino acids long. CDR3 bases: TGTGCCAGCAGTCCTGTTTCCGGAGGCCCTTCCCTTGGCTACACCTTC. This codes for CASSPVSGGPSLGYTF.

The V and J genes are TRBV7-9 and TRBJ1-2; tentative D call: TRBD1 (5 bases). The CDR3 has 13 residues. Trimming removed 4 bases at V and 6 bases at J, with 12 bases between. Germline lookup yields CDR1 SEHNR and CDR2 FQNEAQ (reference sequence). CDR3 sequence: CASSSQGRDGYTF. The DNA for the CDR3 is TGTGCCAGCAGCTCCCAGGGTCGGGATGGCTACACCTTC. The variable domain in full, with the rest retrieved from reference TRBV7-9 and TRBJ1-2, is DTGVSQNPRHKITKRGQNVTFRCDPISEHNRLYWYRQTLGQGPEFLTYFQNEAQLEKSRLLSDRFSAERPKGSFSTLEIQRTEQGDSAMYLCASSSQGRDGYTFGSGTRLTVV.

CDR3 sequence: CASSITGTEAFF. The CDR3 DNA reads as TGTGCCAGCTCAATAACCGGGACTGAAGCTTTCTTT. The chain employs TRBV28 and TRBJ1-1; D ambiguous. Germline loops: CDR1 MDHEN, CDR2 SYDVKM. Trimming removed 8 bases from V and 5 bases from J, with 12 bases in between. The CDR3 is made up of 12 amino acids.

The chain uses TRBV19 and TRBJ1-3; D unresolved. Deletions cut 6 bases from V and 8 bases from J, with 11 bases between. The CDR3 spans 12 residues. Germline V lookup: CDR1 LNHDA, CDR2 SQIVND (reference sequence). For the CDR3, the DNA is TGTGCCAGTAGCGGGGATACAGACACCATATATTTT. It yields the protein CASSGDTDTIYF.

This chain connects TRBV7-6 to TRBJ1-4; 8 positions agree with TRBD1. V shed 2 bases and J 3 bases; nucleotides not matched to a gene: 14. Germline lookup yields CDR1 SGHVS and CDR2 FNYEAQ. CDR3 length: 19 amino acids. The CDR3 loop is CASSLRQGARAEANEKLFF. The CDR3 DNA is TGTGCCAGCAGCTTACGCCAGGGGGCGCGCGCGGAAGCTAATGAAAAACTGTTTTTT. Full variable domain (rest looked up from reference TRBV7-6 and TRBJ1-4): GAGVSQSPRYKVTKRGQDVALRCDPISGHVSLYWYRQALGQGPEFLTYFNYEAQQDKSGLPNDRFSAERPEGSISTLTIQRTEQRDSAMYRCASSLRQGARAEANEKLFFGSGTQLSVL.

V usage is TRBV2 and J usage is TRBJ1-6; 8 bases map to TRBD1. Germline V gene lookup returns CDR1 SNHLY and CDR2 FYNNEI. The CDR3 is made up of 13 amino acids. Trimming removed 7 bases from V and 7 bases from J; junction bases left unmatched: 3. The CDR3 reads CASTRQGNSPLHF. The CDR3 DNA reads TGTGCCAGCACCAGACAGGGGAATTCACCCCTCCACTTT.

In its sample, this clone was seen a few times. This sequence joins TRBV3-1 (or the pseudogene TRBV3-2) and TRBJ1-2; 8 positions match TRBD1. The CDR3 loop spans 15 amino acids. Germline V lookup: CDR1 LGHDT, CDR2 YNNKEL (reference sequence). The junction had 7 bases not matched to a gene; V was cut back by 4 bases and J by 3 bases. In DNA, the CDR3 is TGTGCCAGCAGCCGCTTGACAGGGGTCGACTATGGCTACACCTTC. This encodes CASSRLTGVDYGYTF.

The rearrangement links TRBV7-9 to TRBJ2-7; 9 bases are shared with TRBD1. The V segment lost 5 bases and the J segment 5 bases; nucleotides outside the gene matches: 19. Per the germline V gene, CDR1 is SEHNR and CDR2 is FQNEAQ (reference sequence). The CDR3 consists of 18 residues. In DNA form, the CDR3 reads TGTGCCAGCAGCGCGGCCGGGGGGACAGGGCTCCATCGGGACGAGCAGTACTTC. This encodes CASSAAGGTGLHRDEQYF.

The chain employs TRBV5-1 and TRBJ2-5, with 13 bases that match TRBD2. Trimming removed 4 bases from V and 3 bases from J; junction bases left unmatched: 3. The CDR3 sequence is 15 residues long. CDR1 is SGHRS, CDR2 YFSETQ, per germline. The CDR3 DNA sequence: TGCGCCAGCAGCATCGGACTAGCGGGAGAAGAGACCCAGTACTTC. Encoded protein: CASSIGLAGEETQYF.

J is TRBJ2-7 and V is TRBV30; TRBD1 matches 10 bases. Per the germline V gene, CDR1 is GTSNPN and CDR2 is SVGIG (reference sequence). The CDR3 has 18 residues. V lost 2 bases and J lost 5; bases outside the gene matches: 18. The CDR3 DNA sequence: TGTGCCTGGAGTCCCTCCCTAACTAGGACAGGGGGACTCCACGAGCAGTACTTC. It is translated as CAWSPSLTRTGGLHEQYF.

The gene calls are TRBV18 and TRBJ2-7, with TRBD2 as a possible D gene (6 bases). Germline V gives CDR1 KGHSH, CDR2 LQKENI. V was pared by 3 bases and J by 3 bases, with 12 bases between. The CDR3 sequence is 14 residues long. This CDR3 reads CASSPGTAYYEQYF. The CDR3 DNA reads TGTGCCAGCTCACCCGGGACTGCCTACTACGAGCAGTACTTC.